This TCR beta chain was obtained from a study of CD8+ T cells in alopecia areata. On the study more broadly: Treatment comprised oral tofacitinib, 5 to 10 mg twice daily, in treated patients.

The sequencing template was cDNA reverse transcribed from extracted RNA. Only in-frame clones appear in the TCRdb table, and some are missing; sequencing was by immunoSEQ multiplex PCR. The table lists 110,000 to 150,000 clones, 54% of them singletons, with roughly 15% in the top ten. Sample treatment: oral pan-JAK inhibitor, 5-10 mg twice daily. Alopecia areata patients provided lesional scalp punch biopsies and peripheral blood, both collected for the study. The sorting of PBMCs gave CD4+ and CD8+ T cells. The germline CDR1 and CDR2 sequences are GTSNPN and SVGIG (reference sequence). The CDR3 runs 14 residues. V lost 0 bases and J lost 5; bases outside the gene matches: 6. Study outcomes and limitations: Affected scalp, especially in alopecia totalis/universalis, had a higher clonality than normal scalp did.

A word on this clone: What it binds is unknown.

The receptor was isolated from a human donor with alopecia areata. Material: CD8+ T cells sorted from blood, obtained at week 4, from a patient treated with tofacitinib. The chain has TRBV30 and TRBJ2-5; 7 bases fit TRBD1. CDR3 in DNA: TGTGCCTGGAGTGTAAAAGGGGGCGAGGAGACCCAGTACTTC. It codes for CAWSVKGGEETQYF.